This passage covers 20 T cell receptor beta chains from one sample sequenced in a study of blood T cell repertoires in COVID-19. TCRdb's table, derived via immunoSEQ multiplex PCR, lists solely in-frame clones and lacks some. The profile shows 25,000 to 30,000 clones, 70% to 90% of them singletons. Sequencing input: peripheral blood. The receptors shown here come from a woman aged 80 or over with COVID-19, enrolled during active disease.

J is TRBJ1-2 and V is TRBV5-4; no firm D call. Germline V gene lookup returns CDR1 SGHNT and CDR2 YYREEE (reference sequence). The CDR3 loop spans 15 amino acids. With 3 bases removed from V and 2 bases from J, the gap between germline ends came to 14 bases. The CDR3 bases are TGTGCCAGCAGCTACCCCCGCGAGGGCAACTATGGCTACACCTTC. Its protein is CASSYPREGNYGYTF.

Turning to this clone: One junction end does not reproduce the germline sequence, and a read error may be involved. The V call is TRBV7-7, the J call TRBJ2-7; 7 bases match TRBD1. This CDR3 contains 16 residues. Germline lookup yields CDR1 SSHAT and CDR2 FNYEAQ (reference sequence). CDR3 DNA: TGTGCTAGCAGCTTTTTATTACAGGGGATGGAGAACGAGCAGTACTTC. Translating it yields CASSFLLQGMENEQYF.

The V gene is TRBV6-5, the J gene TRBJ1-1; tentative D call: TRBD1 (5 bases). The germline CDR1 and CDR2 sequences are MNHEY and SVGAGI. V lost 5 bases and J 0 bases, leaving 13 bases between the germline ends. This CDR3 is 15 amino acids long. The CDR3 DNA sequence: TGTGCCAGCAGTATGCGACAGACCTTGAACACTGAAGCTTTCTTT. It codes for CASSMRQTLNTEAFF.

The chain has TRBV7-2 and TRBJ1-5, with D possibly being TRBD1 (6 bases). The CDR3 length is 14 residues. Trimming shortened V by 5 bases and J by 0 bases, and 8 bases separated the two germline ends. Germline loops: CDR1 SGHTA, CDR2 FQGNSA. The CDR3 DNA reads as TGTGCCAGCAGCCCGGGACATAGCAATCAGCCCCAGCATTTT. It specifies CASSPGHSNQPQHF. The complete variable domain, with remaining parts taken from reference TRBV7-2 and TRBJ1-5, reads GAGVSQSPSNKVTEKGKDVELRCDPISGHTALYWYRQSLGQGLEFLIYFQGNSAPDKSGLPSDRFSAERTGGSVSTLTIQRTQQEDSAVYLCASSPGHSNQPQHFGDGTRLSIL.

The chain combines TRBV11-2 with TRBJ2-1; 8 positions agree with TRBD2. Trimming removed 7 bases from V and 4 bases from J; junction bases left unmatched: 9. Germline V gene lookup returns CDR1 SGHAT and CDR2 FQNNGV. CDR3 length: 15 residues. CDR3 in DNA: TGTGCCAGCAACCAACCGGGACTAGGGTACAATGAGCAGTTCTTC. Translation: CASNQPGLGYNEQFF. Variable domain in full (rest from reference TRBV11-2 and TRBJ2-1): EAGVAQSPRYKIIEKRQSVAFWCNPISGHATLYWYQQILGQGPKLLIQFQNNGVVDDSQLPKDRFSAERLKGVDSTLKIQPAKLEDSAVYLCASNQPGLGYNEQFFGPGTRLTVL.

This chain links TRBV9 with TRBJ1-3; D may be TRBD1 (5 bases). This CDR3 region has 13 residues. CDR1 SGDLS and CDR2 YYNGEE come from the germline V gene. V was clipped by 4 bases and J by 8 bases, with 13 bases between them. The CDR3 is CASSPAEGHTIYF. The CDR3 DNA is TGTGCCAGCAGCCCAGCGGAGGGACACACCATATATTTT.

This clone came up a few times. The chain couples TRBV19 to TRBJ2-2, with 9 bases aligning to TRBD1. J lost 6 bases, V lost 5 bases, and 4 bases had no gene match. Germline V lookup: CDR1 LNHDA, CDR2 SQIVND (reference sequence). This CDR3 comprises 14 residues. The DNA of the CDR3 is TGTGCCAGTAGTGGGACAGGGATCGCCGGGGAGCTGTTTTTT. This sequence encodes CASSGTGIAGELFF.

V gene TRBV12-3 or TRBV12-4 combines with J gene TRBJ1-1, with D maybe TRBD1 (5 bases). Trimming pared 5 bases from V and 5 bases from J, leaving 9 bases between. The CDR3 has 12 amino acids. The CDR3: CASSLRQTEAFF. CDR3 coding DNA: TGTGCCAGCAGTCTCCGACAGACTGAAGCTTTCTTT.

V gene TRBV2 combines with J gene TRBJ2-5, with 7 nucleotides matching TRBD2. V dropped 3 bases and J dropped 5; count of bases not matched to a gene: 6. Germline lookup yields CDR1 SNHLY and CDR2 FYNNEI. This CDR3 contains 14 residues. The CDR3 protein is CASSDALAWETQYF. The CDR3 DNA follows: TGTGCCAGCAGTGACGCACTAGCGTGGGAGACCCAGTACTTC.

J is TRBJ1-3 and V is TRBV19, with 8 bases aligning to TRBD1. V was pared by 10 bases and J by 2 bases, with 4 bases of the junction left unmatched. The CDR3 length is 13 residues. Germline V gives CDR1 LNHDA, CDR2 SQIVND (reference sequence). The CDR3 DNA sequence: TGTGCCACCGCGGACAGGGCTGGAAACACCATATATTTT. It codes for CATADRAGNTIYF. Variable domain in full (rest from reference TRBV19 and TRBJ1-3): DGGITQSPKYLFRKEGQNVTLSCEQNLNHDAMYWYRQDPGQGLRLIYYSQIVNDFQKGDIAEGYSVSREKKESFPLTVTSAQKNPTAFYLCATADRAGNTIYFGEGSWLTVV.

The chain employs TRBV25-1 and TRBJ1-2; 9 bases fit TRBD1. This CDR3 is built from 15 residues. V was pared by 3 bases and J by 5 bases, with 7 bases of the junction left unmatched. Germline V CDR1 and CDR2: MGHDK, SYGVNS. CDR3 residues: CASSDPTGTGYGYTF. Written as DNA, the CDR3 is TGTGCCAGCAGTGACCCTACCGGGACAGGGTATGGCTACACCTTC.

The V gene is TRBV20-1, the J gene TRBJ2-5; D gene uncertain. The germline gives CDR1 DFQATT, CDR2 SNEGSKA (reference sequence). The CDR3 loop spans 11 amino acids. V was pared by 4 bases and J by 6 bases, with 9 bases between. The DNA of the CDR3 is TGCAGTGCTACATTACCTAAGACCCAGTACTTC. It codes for CSATLPKTQYF.

J is TRBJ2-7 and V is TRBV6-6; a weak D match, TRBD1 (7 bases). The germline V gene has CDR1 MNHNY and CDR2 SVGAGI (reference sequence). The CDR3 consists of 16 residues. Trimming removed 4 bases at V and 0 bases at J, with 16 bases between. CDR3 residues: CASSSQGGAASYEQYF. The CDR3 DNA reads TGTGCCAGCAGTTCCCAGGGGGGAGCTGCCTCCTACGAGCAGTACTTC.

This chain links TRBV5-5 with TRBJ1-2; 9 nucleotides match TRBD1. J was trimmed by 4 bases and V by 5 bases; bases with no gene match: 9. The germline CDR1 and CDR2 sequences are SGHKS and YYEKEE (reference sequence). The CDR3 totals 15 residues. DNA for the CDR3: TGTGCCAGCAGTTCCCCAACAGGGGGCGGCTATGGCTACACCTTC. Its translation: CASSSPTGGGYGYTF.

This sequence joins TRBV2 and TRBJ2-3, with 11 positions matching TRBD2. The CDR3 extends over 14 amino acids. J lost 6 bases, V lost 6 bases, and 5 bases had no gene match. Germline V gene data show CDR1 as SNHLY and CDR2 as FYNNEI. The CDR3 sequence: CASSPTSGVDTQYF. In DNA form, the CDR3 reads TGTGCCAGCAGCCCGACTAGCGGGGTCGATACGCAGTATTTT.

As DNA, the CDR3 is TGTGCCTGGAGGGAAGGACAGGGAGTGGCTTTCTTT. It specifies CAWREGQGVAFF. This chain joins TRBV30 and TRBJ1-1; 8 bases line up with TRBD1. CDR1 GTSNPN and CDR2 SVGIG come from the germline V gene (reference sequence). The CDR3 totals 12 residues. J was trimmed by 11 bases and V by 3 bases; bases with no gene match: 8.

The J gene is TRBJ1-1, the V gene TRBV18, with TRBD1 identical over 8 bases. The CDR3 contains 13 residues. Germline V CDR1 and CDR2: KGHSH, LQKENI. J gave up 7 bases and V 2 bases, and 3 bases lay outside the gene matches. As DNA, the CDR3 is TGTGCCAGCTCACCAGGGACAGGTTTTGAAGCTTTCTTT. It specifies CASSPGTGFEAFF.

The rearrangement joins TRBV2 to TRBJ1-2, with TRBD1 identical over 9 bases. CDR3 length: 14 residues. CDR1 SNHLY and CDR2 FYNNEI come from the germline V gene. V was pared by 6 bases and J by 6 bases, with 8 bases of the junction left unmatched. For the CDR3, the DNA is TGTGCCAGCAGCTCAGGGACAGGGTTAAATGGCTACACCTTC. It yields the protein CASSSGTGLNGYTF.

The rearrangement uses TRBV12-5 and TRBJ2-1; a possible D gene is TRBD2 (6 bases). Trimming pared 5 bases from V and 2 bases from J, leaving 13 bases between. This CDR3 spans 15 amino acids. The germline V gene encodes CDR1 LGHNT and CDR2 FRNRAP. This CDR3 reads CASGTPSVTYNEQFF. The CDR3 DNA sequence: TGTGCTAGTGGTACCCCTAGCGTTACCTACAATGAGCAGTTCTTC. The whole variable domain, filled in from reference TRBV12-5 and TRBJ2-1, reads DARVTQTPRHKVTEMGQEVTMRCQPILGHNTVFWYRQTMMQGLELLAYFRNRAPLDDSGMPKDRFSAEMPDATLATLKIQPSEPRDSAVYFCASGTPSVTYNEQFFGPGTRLTVL.

The V gene is TRBV12-2, the J gene TRBJ1-1. TRBV12-2 is a pseudogene locus. This CDR3 is 17 amino acids long. The CDR3 reads CASRRIVWRNLNTEAFF. The DNA of the CDR3 is TGTGCAAGTCGCAGAATCGTCTGGCGGAATCTGAACACTGAAGCTTTCTTT.